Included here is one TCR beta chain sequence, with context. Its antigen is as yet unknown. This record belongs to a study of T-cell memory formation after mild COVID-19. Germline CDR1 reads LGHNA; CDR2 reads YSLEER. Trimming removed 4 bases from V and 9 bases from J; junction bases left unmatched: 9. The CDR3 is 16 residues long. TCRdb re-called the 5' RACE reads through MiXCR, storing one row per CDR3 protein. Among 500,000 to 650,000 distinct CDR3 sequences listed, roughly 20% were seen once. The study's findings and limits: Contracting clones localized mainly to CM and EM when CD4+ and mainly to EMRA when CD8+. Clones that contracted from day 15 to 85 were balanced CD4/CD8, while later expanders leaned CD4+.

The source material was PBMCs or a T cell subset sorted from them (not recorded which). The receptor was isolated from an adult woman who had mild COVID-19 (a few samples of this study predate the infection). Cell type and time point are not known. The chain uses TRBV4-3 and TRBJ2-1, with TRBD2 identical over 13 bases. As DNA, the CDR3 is TGCGCCAGCAGCCCACCGGGACTAGCGGGAAGGGGTGAGCAGTTCTTC. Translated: CASSPPGLAGRGEQFF.